Sequencing of this TCR beta chain was carried out in a study of blood T cell repertoires in COVID-19. Study context: From T cells, B-cell-depleted T cells, or PBMCs came the material, which was cDNA or gDNA.

As processed by the authors: Nucleated cell number was recorded as an estimate derived from reference gene primer amplification. Sequencing used immunoSEQ multiplex PCR; TCRdb keeps in-frame clones, though not all of them. The DNA was the basis for D and trimming; V, J and clone size are from that table. The table includes 250,000 to 300,000 clones, 86% detected once. The CDR3 loop spans 11 amino acids. Germline V gene lookup returns CDR1 SGHVS and CDR2 FQNEAQ. Deletions cut 8 bases from V and 6 bases from J, with 9 bases between. This chain joins TRBV7-8 and TRBJ2-3; possibly TRBD2 for D (6 bases). Material: peripheral blood. The sequence came from a man aged 18-30 years with active or convalescent COVID-19. This CDR3 is CASRGMDTQYF. The CDR3 DNA reads TGTGCCAGCCGGGGGATGGATACGCAGTATTTT.